This T cell receptor (beta chain) comes out of a study of blood T cell repertoires in COVID-19. Study summary: The cDNA or gDNA used as material had been derived from T cells, B-cell-depleted T cells, or PBMCs.

V lost 5 bases and J lost 5; bases outside the gene matches: 7. Germline V lookup: CDR1 WSHSY, CDR2 SAAADI. The CDR3 spans 14 residues. The cohort comprised adults aged about 18 to 100 years residing in 20 to 30 US areas. Cohort allocation depended upon clinical history that participants reported. As originally analysed: Using reference gene primer amplification, nucleated cell counts were estimated. Clones were read by immunoSEQ multiplex PCR, and TCRdb kept only the in-frame ones, dropping some. Clone size and V and J calls were adopted from that table, with D and trimming inferred from the DNA. The sample carries about 190,000 clones, 82% recorded once.

The sequence was obtained from a woman in her fifties or sixties with acute COVID-19. The chain employs TRBV10-2 and TRBJ2-5, with TRBD1 matching over 8 bases. What was sequenced was PBMCs or T cells enriched from blood (not recorded which). CDR3 nucleotide sequence: TGCGCCAGCAGTTACCAGGGGGCTGGGGAGACCCAGTACTTC. It is translated as CASSYQGAGETQYF.